Listed below are T cell receptor beta chains from one sample, sequenced in a study of blood T cell repertoires in COVID-19. Data came from immunoSEQ multiplex PCR; TCRdb stores just in-frame clones and leaves some out. The sample has approximately 150,000 clones, roughly 88% seen once. Sequenced input: peripheral blood. The receptor set was obtained from a man between 18 and 29 years old with COVID-19, enrolled during active disease. Each CDR3 is given with its conserved first and last residue. The D gene is left open where the match is weak. The size field is filled for only some rows; it gives once, few, many or a size class.

d_gene	abundance	v_gene	j_gene	CDR3nt	CDR3aa
TRBD1	NA	TRBV27	TRBJ1-1	TGTGCCAGCAGTTTCCACAGGGGGCTGGAAGCTTTCTTT	CASSFHRGLEAFF
NA	NA	TRBV11-3	TRBJ2-2	TGTGCCAGCAGCCTCTCCGGGGAGCTGTTTTTT	CASSLSGELFF
NA	NA	TRBV19	TRBJ1-1	TGTGCCAGTAGCGGATCAACGGGCACTGAAGCTTTCTTT	CASSGSTGTEAFF
NA	NA	TRBV28	TRBJ2-7	TGTGCCAGCATCCCAAACAGGGTAACCTACGAGCAGTACTTC	CASIPNRVTYEQYF
TRBD1	NA	TRBV9	TRBJ1-5	TGTGCCAGCAGCGTAGGACAGGGAAGCAATCAGCCCCAGCATTTT	CASSVGQGSNQPQHF
NA	few	TRBV6-2/TRBV6-3	TRBJ2-1	TGTGCCAGCCGTTCTCAGGGGACAAGACACAATGAGCAGTTCTTC	CASRSQGTRHNEQFF
NA	NA	TRBV7-2	TRBJ2-3	TGTGCCAGCAGCTTAGCAACAGGGTGGGATACGCAGTATTTT	CASSLATGWDTQYF
NA	NA	TRBV11-2	TRBJ1-5	TGTGCCAGCAGCTTCGATAGAAATCAGCCCCAGCATTTT	CASSFDRNQPQHF
NA	NA	TRBV5-6	TRBJ1-5	TGTGCCAGCAGCTTGTGGGGCAGCAATCAGCCCCAGCATTTT	CASSLWGSNQPQHF
TRBD1	NA	TRBV15	TRBJ2-7	TGTGCCACCAGCAGAGGAACAGGGGGAAACTACGAGCAGTACTTC	CATSRGTGGNYEQYF
NA	NA	TRBV28	TRBJ1-2	TGTGCCAGCATACAGGGTTCTACCTATGGCTACACCTTC	CASIQGSTYGYTF
TRBD1	NA	TRBV5-4	TRBJ2-1	TGTGCCAGCAGCTTGGGACAGGGGGTCCATGAGCAGTTCTTC	CASSLGQGVHEQFF
TRBD1	NA	TRBV30	TRBJ1-5	TGTGCCGGGCGGACAGGGCTGAATCAGCCCCAGCATTTT	CAGRTGLNQPQHF
TRBD2	NA	TRBV5-4	TRBJ2-2	TGTGCCAGCAACCCCGGGCCGGGGGGGAACACCGGGGAGCTGTTTTTT	CASNPGPGGNTGELFF
NA	NA	TRBV4-2	TRBJ2-7	TGTGCCAGCAGCCAAGACCCCCGACAGAGTTTGTCCTACGAGCAGTACTTC	CASSQDPRQSLSYEQYF
TRBD2	NA	TRBV9	TRBJ2-2	TGTGCCAGCACCTCGACTGGGAGGGCCGGGGAGCTGTTTTTT	CASTSTGRAGELFF
NA	NA	TRBV15	TRBJ1-2	TGTGCCACCAGCAGAGATATCGGTAGAGGCTACACCTTC	CATSRDIGRGYTF
TRBD2	once	TRBV14	TRBJ2-7	TGTGCCAGCAGCCCTTGGGACTACACCTACGAGCAGTACTTC	CASSPWDYTYEQYF
TRBD1	NA	TRBV24-1	TRBJ1-5	TGTGCCACCAGTGATTGGGACAGTAATCAGCCCCAGCATTTT	CATSDWDSNQPQHF
NA	NA	TRBV27	TRBJ2-1	TGTGCCAGCAGTGGCCGCTACAATGAGCAGTTCTTC	CASSGRYNEQFF
NA	NA	TRBV28	TRBJ2-3	TGTGCCAGCAGTTTAGGTAGAGCAAGCACAGATACGCAGTATTTT	CASSLGRASTDTQYF
NA	once	TRBV9	TRBJ2-5	TGTGCCAGCAGCGTACAGGCCGGAGAGACCCAGTACTTC	CASSVQAGETQYF
TRBD1	NA	TRBV6-5	TRBJ2-7	TGTGCCAGCCGAATCGACAGGGACTACGAGCAGTACTTC	CASRIDRDYEQYF
NA	NA	TRBV7-2	TRBJ2-5	TGTGCCAGCAGCTTAGTCAGGGAAGAGACCCAGTACTTC	CASSLVREETQYF
TRBD1	NA	TRBV27	TRBJ2-7	TGTGCCAGCCTTAAGAACAGCGGACAGGTAGGGATCAACGAGCAGTACTTC	CASLKNSGQVGINEQYF
NA	once	TRBV28	TRBJ2-7	TGTGCCAGCAGCCGAGGGGACTCTACATCCTACGAGCAGTACTTC	CASSRGDSTSYEQYF
TRBD1	NA	TRBV5-1	TRBJ2-7	TGCGCCAGCAGCTGGGGGTCAGGGGGTTCCTACGAGCAGTACTTC	CASSWGSGGSYEQYF
TRBD2	NA	TRBV4-2	TRBJ2-7	TGTGCCAGCAGCCAGCGGGAGGGCTACGAGCAGTACTTC	CASSQREGYEQYF
TRBD1	NA	TRBV11-2	TRBJ1-4	TGTGCCAGCAGCTTAGACCCGGGACAGGGGACTGAAAAACTGTTTTTT	CASSLDPGQGTEKLFF
TRBD1	NA	TRBV5-1	TRBJ2-3	TGCGCCAGCAGCCCGAGGCAGGGGGTAACAGATACGCAGTATTTT	CASSPRQGVTDTQYF
TRBD1	once	TRBV5-8	TRBJ2-3	TGTGCCAGCGTGTTTGGGACAGGGCATTCAAATACGCAGTATTTT	CASVFGTGHSNTQYF
NA	NA	TRBV24-1	TRBJ2-1	TGTGCCACCAGTCCGGGAACCTACAATGAGCAGTTCTTC	CATSPGTYNEQFF
TRBD1	NA	TRBV5-5	TRBJ1-4	TGTGCCAGCAGCTTGGGACCCCGGGACAGGGTTGCAACTAATGAAAAACTGCTTTTT	CASSLGPRDRVATNEKLLF
TRBD1	NA	TRBV24-1	TRBJ2-7	TGTGCCACCAGTGATTTGATGGACAGGGGTGGGGAGCAGTACTTC	CATSDLMDRGGEQYF
TRBD2	NA	TRBV27	TRBJ2-2	TGTGCCAGCAGTTTAAGAGGGAGGGACACCGGGGAGCTGTTTTTT	CASSLRGRDTGELFF
NA	NA	TRBV13	TRBJ2-1	TGTGCCAGCAGCCCTGGTCCGGGGAATGAGCAGTTCTTC	CASSPGPGNEQFF
TRBD1	few	TRBV7-8	TRBJ2-1	TGTGCCAGCAGCTCGGACAGGATTTACAATGAGCAGTTCTTC	CASSSDRIYNEQFF
NA	NA	TRBV20-1	TRBJ1-2	TGCAGTGCTAGTGAGACAAACTATGGCTACACCTTC	CSASETNYGYTF
NA	NA	TRBV27	TRBJ2-1	TGTGCCAGCAGTACCCGGGGGTACAATGAGCAGTTCTTC	CASSTRGYNEQFF
TRBD1	NA	TRBV5-8	TRBJ1-5	TGTGCCAGCAGCGTGGGACAGGTCAGCAATCAGCCCCAGCATTTT	CASSVGQVSNQPQHF
NA	NA	TRBV5-1	TRBJ2-2	TGCGCCAGCAGCTCGCTCGTGCGGGAGAACACCGGGGAGCTGTTTTTT	CASSSLVRENTGELFF
NA	NA	TRBV3-1/TRBV3-2	TRBJ2-1	TGTGCCAGCAGCCAAGATTCCACCTACAATGAGCAGTTCTTC	CASSQDSTYNEQFF
NA	once	TRBV6-5	TRBJ1-5	TGTGCCAGCAGTTACAGCGCAAACCAGCCCCAGCATTTT	CASSYSANQPQHF
NA	NA	TRBV11-2	TRBJ2-2	TGTGCCAGCACCGTGGCGGGGGCGCTTAACGGGGAGCTGTTTTTT	CASTVAGALNGELFF
TRBD1	NA	TRBV6-4	TRBJ2-3	TGTGCCAGCAGTGCCTTAGGGGGCGGAGATACGCAGTATTTT	CASSALGGGDTQYF
TRBD2	NA	TRBV28	TRBJ2-7	TGTGCCAGCAGTTCCCAGCGGGGTCGCTACGAGCAGTACTTC	CASSSQRGRYEQYF
NA	once	TRBV19	TRBJ1-2	TGTGCCACGACTCCCCGGGGGGGGACGGCCCACTATGGCTACACCTTC	CATTPRGGTAHYGYTF
NA	few	TRBV27	TRBJ2-1	TGTGCCAGCAGTTTATATAGGGGCAATGAGCAGTTCTTC	CASSLYRGNEQFF
NA	NA	TRBV7-2	TRBJ1-1	TGTGCCAGCAGCTTAGAAACAGGGAGCACTGAAGCTTTCTTT	CASSLETGSTEAFF
NA	NA	TRBV7-8	TRBJ1-1	TGTGCCAGCAGCTTAGCCCGCGGGAACACTGAAGCTTTCTTT	CASSLARGNTEAFF
NA	NA	TRBV7-9	TRBJ1-1	TGTGCCAGCAGCTTAAATATCGAAGCTTTCTTT	CASSLNIEAFF
TRBD2	NA	TRBV27	TRBJ2-2	TGTGCCAGCAGTTCTCTAGCGGCGTTCACCGGGGAGCTGTTTTTT	CASSSLAAFTGELFF
TRBD1	NA	TRBV18	TRBJ2-5	TGTGCCAGCTCACCACCCGGGACAGGGTCATCAGAGACCCAGTACTTC	CASSPPGTGSSETQYF